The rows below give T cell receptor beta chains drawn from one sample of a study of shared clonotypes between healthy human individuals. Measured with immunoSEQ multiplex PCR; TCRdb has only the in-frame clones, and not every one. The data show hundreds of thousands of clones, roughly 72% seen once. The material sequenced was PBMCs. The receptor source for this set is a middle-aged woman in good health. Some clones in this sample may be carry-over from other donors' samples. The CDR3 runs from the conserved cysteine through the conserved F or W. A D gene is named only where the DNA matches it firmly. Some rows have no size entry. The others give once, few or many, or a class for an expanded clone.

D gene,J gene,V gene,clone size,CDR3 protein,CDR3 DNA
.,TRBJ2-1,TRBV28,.,CASNDRPTYNEQFF,TGTGCCAGCAACGACAGACCCACCTACAATGAGCAGTTCTTC
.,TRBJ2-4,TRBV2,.,CASRRGAKNIQYF,TGTGCCAGCAGGCGCGGAGCCAAAAACATTCAGTACTTC
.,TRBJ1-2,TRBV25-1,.,CASSDKAGPYGYTF,TGTGCCAGCAGTGATAAGGCTGGTCCTTATGGCTACACCTTC
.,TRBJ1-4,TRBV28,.,CASRTSGPNEKLFF,TGTGCCAGCAGGACCTCCGGCCCCAACGAAAAACTGTTTTTT
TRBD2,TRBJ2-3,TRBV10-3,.,CAIRGGGLAGDSTDTQYF,TGTGCCATCAGGGGCGGGGGACTAGCGGGAGACAGCACAGATACGCAGTATTTT
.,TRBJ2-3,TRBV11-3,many,CASSLRLEDTQYF,TGTGCCAGCAGCTTAAGGTTGGAGGATACGCAGTATTTT
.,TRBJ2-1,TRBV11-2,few,CASSWSRDNEQFF,TGTGCCAGCAGCTGGTCGAGAGACAATGAGCAGTTCTTC
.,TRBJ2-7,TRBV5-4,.,CASSLVNSPHEQYF,TGTGCCAGCAGCTTGGTAAACAGTCCCCACGAGCAGTACTTC
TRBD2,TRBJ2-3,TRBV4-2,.,CASSPGTSVGDTQYF,TGTGCCAGCAGCCCCGGGACTAGCGTAGGAGATACGCAGTATTTT
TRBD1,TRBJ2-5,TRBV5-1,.,CASSLRSGGADETQYF,TGCGCCAGCAGCTTGCGGTCAGGGGGCGCGGATGAGACCCAGTACTTC
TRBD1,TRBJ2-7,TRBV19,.,CASSKSGTGGEQYF,TGTGCCAGTAGTAAATCCGGGACAGGGGGGGAGCAGTACTTC
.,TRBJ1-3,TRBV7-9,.,CASSFPVGNTIYF,TGTGCCAGCAGCTTCCCGGTTGGAAACACCATATATTTT
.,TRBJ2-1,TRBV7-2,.,CASSLLAREQFF,TGTGCCAGCAGCTTATTAGCGCGGGAGCAGTTCTTC
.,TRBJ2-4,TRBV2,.,CASSETTVSKNIQYF,TGTGCCAGCAGTGAAACCACAGTGTCCAAAAACATTCAGTACTTC
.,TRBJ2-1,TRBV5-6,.,CASSLARSGFYNEQFF,TGTGCCAGCAGCTTGGCGAGGAGCGGCTTCTACAATGAGCAGTTCTTC
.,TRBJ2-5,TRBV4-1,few,CASSQALGGAVQGTQYF,TGCGCCAGCAGCCAAGCCTTAGGGGGAGCGGTCCAGGGGACCCAGTACTTC
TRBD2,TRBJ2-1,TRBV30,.,CAWSISGGVNEQFF,TGTGCCTGGAGTATCAGCGGGGGGGTGAATGAGCAGTTCTTC
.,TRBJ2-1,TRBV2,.,CASTREVGAAIF,TGTGCCAGCACACGCGAGGTGGGAGCCGCGATCTTC
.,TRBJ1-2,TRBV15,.,CATSAGRGQDYGYTF,TGTGCCACCAGCGCCGGCCGGGGACAAGACTATGGCTACACCTTC
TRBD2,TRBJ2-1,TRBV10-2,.,CASSVRLLAGAHEQFF,TGCGCCAGCAGTGTGCGGTTACTAGCGGGAGCCCATGAGCAGTTCTTC
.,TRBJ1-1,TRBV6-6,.,CASSHKQGTEAFF,TGTGCCAGCAGTCATAAACAGGGCACTGAAGCTTTCTTT
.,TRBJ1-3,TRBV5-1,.,CASSPGDGNTIYF,TGCGCCAGCAGCCCCGGAGACGGAAACACCATATATTTT
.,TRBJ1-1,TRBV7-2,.,CASSLVGVGDTEAFF,TGTGCCAGCAGCTTAGTGGGGGTTGGGGACACTGAAGCTTTCTTT
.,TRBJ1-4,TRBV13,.,CASSPRPLSGEKLFF,TGTGCCAGCAGCCCCAGACCGCTCTCCGGTGAAAAACTGTTTTTT
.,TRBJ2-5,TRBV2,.,CASGGLLETQYF,TGTGCCAGCGGAGGACTCTTGGAGACCCAGTACTTC
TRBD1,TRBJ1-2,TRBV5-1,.,CASSPEGQGFYGYTF,TGCGCCAGCAGCCCGGAGGGACAGGGGTTCTATGGCTACACCTTC
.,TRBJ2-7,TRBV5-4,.,CASSLTSNSYEQYF,TGTGCCAGCAGCCTTACTAGCAATTCCTACGAGCAGTACTTC
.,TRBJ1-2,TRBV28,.,CASSLKSYGYTF,TGTGCCAGCAGTCTAAAGTCCTATGGCTACACCTTC
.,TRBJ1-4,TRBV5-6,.,CASSLAGGNEKLFF,TGTGCCAGCAGCTTGGCGGGGGGTAATGAAAAACTGTTTTTT
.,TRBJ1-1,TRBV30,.,CAWENDQGEAYTEAFF,TGTGCCTGGGAAAACGACCAGGGTGAGGCTTACACTGAAGCTTTCTTT
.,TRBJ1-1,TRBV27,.,CASSLGRLLNTEASF,TGTGCCAGCAGTTTAGGTCGGCTATTGAACACTGAAGCTTCCTTT
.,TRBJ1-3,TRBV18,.,CASSQNQGSGNTIYF,TGTGCCAGCTCGCAAAACCAGGGCTCTGGAAACACCATATATTTT
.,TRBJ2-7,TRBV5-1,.,CASSLATGYEQYF,TGCGCCAGCAGCTTGGCCACAGGCTACGAGCAGTACTTC
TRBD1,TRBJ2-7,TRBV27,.,CASSTVRGHEQYF,TGTGCCAGCAGTACGGTCAGGGGGCACGAGCAGTACTTC
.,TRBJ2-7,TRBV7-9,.,CASSFMLGDEQYF,TGTGCCAGCAGCTTCATGTTAGGGGACGAGCAGTACTTC
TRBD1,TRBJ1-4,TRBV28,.,CASSFYGTGATNEKLFF,TGTGCCAGCAGTTTTTACGGGACAGGGGCAACTAATGAAAAACTGTTTTTT
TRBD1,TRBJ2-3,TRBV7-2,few,CASSLGGRGFTDTQYF,TGTGCCAGCAGCTTAGGAGGCAGGGGGTTCACAGATACGCAGTATTTT
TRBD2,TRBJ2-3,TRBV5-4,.,CASSRQAGVTTDTQYF,TGTGCCAGCAGCCGCCAGGCGGGAGTTACCACAGATACGCAGTATTTT
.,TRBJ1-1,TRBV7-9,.,CASSRLGEFQAFF,TGTGCCAGCAGCCGCCTGGGCGAGTTTCAAGCTTTCTTT
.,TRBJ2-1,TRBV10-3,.,CAISESGGRADFEQFF,TGTGCCATCAGTGAGTCAGGGGGGAGGGCCGATTTTGAGCAGTTCTTC
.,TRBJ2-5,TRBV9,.,CASSVGSGAQTETQYF,TGTGCCAGCAGCGTAGGTTCCGGAGCCCAAACCGAGACCCAGTACTTC
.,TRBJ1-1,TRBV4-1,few,CASSFRWGTEAFF,TGCGCCAGCAGTTTCCGATGGGGGACTGAAGCTTTCTTT
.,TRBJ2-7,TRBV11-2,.,CASSLARGGGVYEQYF,TGTGCCAGCAGCTTAGCCCGGGGAGGGGGAGTCTACGAGCAGTACTTC
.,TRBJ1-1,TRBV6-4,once,CAQPGNPPGTEAFF,TGTGCCCAGCCGGGGAATCCCCCCGGCACTGAAGCTTTCTTT
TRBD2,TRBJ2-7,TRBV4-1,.,CASSQVRASGRYEQYF,TGCGCCAGCAGCCAAGTGAGGGCTAGCGGGAGATACGAGCAGTACTTC
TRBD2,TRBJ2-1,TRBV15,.,CACSAGAYNEQFF,TGTGCCTGTTCTGCGGGAGCCTACAATGAGCAGTTCTTC
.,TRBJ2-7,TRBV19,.,CASSIRDRYYEQYF,TGTGCCAGTAGTATCCGGGACCGGTACTACGAGCAGTACTTC
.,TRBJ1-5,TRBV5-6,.,CASSLGRDRQPQHF,TGTGCCAGCAGCTTGGGCAGGGATCGACAGCCCCAGCATTTT
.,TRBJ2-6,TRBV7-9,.,CASSLGGSGANVLTF,TGTGCCAGCAGCTTGGGGGGATCTGGGGCCAACGTCCTGACTTTC
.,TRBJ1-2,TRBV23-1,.,CASRRPRGLNYGYTF,TGCGCCAGCAGACGCCCCAGGGGTTTAAACTATGGCTACACCTTC
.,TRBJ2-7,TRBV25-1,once,CASSSLQGSGYEQYF,TGTGCCAGCAGTTCCTTACAGGGCTCTGGGTACGAGCAGTACTTC
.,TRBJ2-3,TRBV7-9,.,CASNSPAAFTDTQYF,TGTGCCAGCAACTCCCCCGCAGCTTTCACAGATACGCAGTATTTT
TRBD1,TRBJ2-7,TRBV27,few,CASRRTGGLEQYF,TGTGCCAGCCGCAGGACAGGGGGCCTGGAGCAGTACTTC
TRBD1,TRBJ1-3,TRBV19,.,CASSTETGGSGNTIYF,TGTGCCAGTAGTACGGAAACAGGGGGCTCTGGAAACACCATATATTTT
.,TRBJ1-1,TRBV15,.,CATSRDRLFNTEAFF,TGTGCCACCAGCAGAGATAGGTTATTCAACACTGAAGCTTTCTTT
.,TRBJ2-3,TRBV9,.,CASSVGSPEPSTDTQYF,TGTGCCAGCAGCGTAGGTTCACCTGAACCTAGCACAGATACGCAGTATTTT